The 13 T cell receptor beta chains reported below all come from one sample, sequenced in a study of CD8 T cells in Susac syndrome. RNA totalling roughly 0.5 to 1 ug underwent reverse transcription with random hexamers. TCRdb ran MiXCR on the immunoSEQ multiplex PCR reads and lists one entry per CDR3 protein. The sample holds tens of thousands of distinct CDR3 sequences, 85% to 95% seen once. Sequenced: CD4+ T cells from PBMCs. Receptor source: a human donor with Susac syndrome.

V usage is TRBV30 and J usage is TRBJ2-3; 7 nucleotides align to TRBD2. CDR1 is GTSNPN and CDR2 is SVGIG in the germline V gene (reference sequence). V gave up 3 bases and J gave up 6 bases; unmatched junction bases: 12. This CDR3 is built from 15 residues. The DNA of the CDR3 is TGTGCCTGGAGGAGCCCCTACGGGGGGAGGGATACGCAGTATTTT. Protein sequence: CAWRSPYGGRDTQYF. The whole variable domain, remainder taken from reference TRBV30 and TRBJ2-3, is SQTIHQWPATLVQPVGSPLSLECTVEGTSNPNLYWYRQAAGRGLQLLFYSVGIGQISSEVPQNLSASRPQDRQFILSSKKLLLSDSGFYLCAWRSPYGGRDTQYFGPGTRLTVL.

This chain joins TRBV9 and TRBJ1-6, with a tentative D call TRBD1 (5 bases). V lost 4 bases to trimming and J lost 7 bases, with 15 bases between them. CDR1 and CDR2 (germline): SGDLS, YYNGEE. This CDR3 contains 15 residues. The CDR3 sequence is CASSLTQGLNSPLHF. The DNA for the CDR3 is TGTGCCAGCAGCCTCACCCAGGGCTTGAATTCACCCCTCCACTTT.

CDR3: CASSLKRQGAYNEQFF. In nucleotides, the CDR3 is TGTGCCAGCAGCTTAAAGAGGCAGGGGGCCTACAATGAGCAGTTCTTC. The chain carries TRBV11-3 and TRBJ2-1; 7 nucleotides agree with TRBD1. From germline, CDR1 is SGHNT and CDR2 YENEEA. V shed 2 bases and J 2 bases; nucleotides not matched to a gene: 6. This CDR3 region has 16 residues. The full variable domain, its missing parts supplied by reference TRBV11-3 and TRBJ2-1, is EAGVVQSPRYKIIEKKQPVAFWCNPISGHNTLYWYLQNLGQGPELLIRYENEEAVDDSQLPKDRFSAERLKGVDSTLKIQPAELGDSAVYLCASSLKRQGAYNEQFFGPGTRLTVL.

The gene calls are TRBV7-2 and TRBJ2-3; the match to TRBD1 covers 8 bases. The V segment lost 5 bases and the J segment 8 bases; nucleotides outside the gene matches: 9. The CDR3 is 14 residues long. Per the germline V gene, CDR1 is SGHTA and CDR2 is FQGNSA. CDR3 in amino acids: CASSVLQGVGTQYF. The CDR3 DNA is TGTGCCAGCAGCGTCCTACAGGGGGTCGGTACGCAGTATTTT.

This chain links TRBV29-1 with TRBJ1-2, with D maybe TRBD1 (6 bases). Germline lookup yields CDR1 SQVTM and CDR2 ANQGSEA. The CDR3 sequence is 11 residues long. V was clipped by 2 bases and J by 7 bases, with 8 bases between them. As DNA, the CDR3 is TGCAGCGTTGAATCAGGGGCTGGCTACACCTTC. Its translation: CSVESGAGYTF.

This chain links TRBV3-1 with TRBJ1-5; D uncertain. The CDR3 runs to 17 residues. The germline gives CDR1 LGHDT, CDR2 YNNKEL (reference sequence). V lost 4 bases to trimming and J lost 5 bases, with 21 bases between them. CDR3 DNA: TGTGCCAGCAGCCCACGGGGAGGCAGACTCAATTATCAGCCCCAGCATTTT. Amino acids: CASSPRGGRLNYQPQHF.

V is TRBV7-2 and J is TRBJ2-1; 9 bases are shared with TRBD2. CDR3 size: 15 residues. Germline V gene sequence: CDR1 SGHTA, CDR2 FQGNSA. Germline trimming cut 0 bases from V and 8 bases from J; bases unmatched to any gene: 5. The CDR3 reads CASSLAGGGVDEQFF. The CDR3 nucleotides read TGTGCCAGCAGCTTAGCGGGCGGGGGGGTCGATGAGCAGTTCTTC.

The chain recombines TRBV11-2 with TRBJ1-1; D remains ambiguous. Trimming cost V 3 bases and J 0 bases, with 5 bases left between them. The CDR3 sequence is 13 residues long. Germline-derived CDR1 and CDR2 are SGHAT and FQNNGV. The CDR3 DNA follows: TGTGCCAGCAGCTTTCGTTTGAACACTGAAGCTTTCTTT. It encodes CASSFRLNTEAFF.

The rearrangement joins TRBV4-1 to TRBJ2-2, with TRBD2 as a possible D gene (6 bases). The ends were cut back, 6 bases at V and 5 bases at J, with 22 bases in the middle. In germline, CDR1 is MGHRA, CDR2 YSYEKL. The CDR3 totals 17 residues. The CDR3 region has the DNA TGCGCCAGCAGTCAGCCGGGAGCAGGCAGGAGAACCGGGGAGCTGTTTTTT. It is translated as CASSQPGAGRRTGELFF.

The J gene is TRBJ1-2, the V gene TRBV4-3; no clear D. The germline CDR1 and CDR2 sequences are LGHNA and YSLEER. V lost 0 bases and J lost 3, with 11 bases in between. The CDR3 spans 15 residues. CDR3 nucleotide sequence: TGCGCCAGCAGCCAAGATATCAGGCAGGACTATGGCTACACCTTC. Translated, it gives CASSQDIRQDYGYTF.

This clonotype was observed a single time. CDR3 region: CASSNPLAGVSDTQYF. CDR3 bases: TGCGCCAGCAGCAATCCGCTAGCGGGGGTGTCAGATACGCAGTATTTT. This rearrangement joins TRBV4-1 to TRBJ2-3, with 10 nucleotides matching TRBD2. This CDR3 has 16 amino acids. Losses at the gene ends were 5 bases for V and 4 bases for J; bases not matched to a gene: 9. Germline CDR1 is MGHRA and CDR2 is YSYEKL.

The gene calls are TRBV10-3 and TRBJ1-6; D remains unclear. This CDR3 is 15 amino acids long. V lost 0 bases and J 7 bases, leaving 10 bases between the germline ends. Per germline, CDR1 ENHRY and CDR2 SYGVKD. Here the CDR3 reads CAISESHPENSPLHF. In nucleotides, the CDR3 is TGTGCCATCAGTGAGTCGCACCCGGAGAATTCACCCCTCCACTTT.

The genes are TRBV7-2 and TRBJ2-1, with TRBD1 as a possible D gene (6 bases). CDR3 length: 14 amino acids. The V and J ends lost 5 bases and 4 bases respectively, with 12 bases between them. Per germline, CDR1 SGHTA and CDR2 FQGNSA. CDR3 residues: CASSQDSLYNEQFF. DNA for the CDR3: TGTGCCAGCAGCCAGGACAGTCTTTACAATGAGCAGTTCTTC.